This T cell receptor beta chain was obtained from a study of shared clonotypes between healthy human individuals. The protocol was immunoSEQ multiplex PCR, while the TCRdb copy is restricted to in-frame clones and leaves out a portion. Altogether some 2,000,000 clones are present, approximately 94% being singletons, with the ten largest covering approximately 0.13%. J gave up 4 bases and V 0 bases, and 2 bases lay outside the gene matches. The CDR3 is 14 amino acids. From germline, CDR1 is SGHRS and CDR2 YFSETQ. Sequencing input: naive CD4+ T cells sorted from blood. The subset: CD45RA+ positively selected. The rearrangement uses TRBV5-1 and TRBJ1-2; 8 bases match TRBD1. The TCR was taken from a young man in good health. The CDR3: CASSLDDRGYGYTF. In nucleotides, the CDR3 is TGCGCCAGCAGCTTGGACGACAGGGGCTATGGCTACACCTTC.